The 21 T cell receptor beta chains presented below share a single source sample, sequenced in a study of cytomegalovirus exposure and HLA in healthy donors. A multiplex PCR was run with 60 Vbeta primers and 13 Jbeta primers. The data were produced by immunoSEQ multiplex PCR, yet TCRdb's version contains in-frame clones alone and is incomplete. The sample has roughly 150,000 clones; 80% are singletons. Material for sequencing was PBMCs. These receptors all stem from a man younger than 40 in good health and CMV-seronegative.

The chain couples TRBV29-1 to TRBJ1-1; 8 positions agree with TRBD1. Looked up from germline, CDR1 is SQVTM and CDR2 is ANQGSEA. The CDR3 extends over 13 amino acids. J was trimmed by 6 bases and V by 5 bases; bases with no gene match: 8. CDR3 sequence: CSVPFRGQAEAFF. For the CDR3, the DNA is TGCAGCGTTCCCTTCAGGGGGCAAGCTGAAGCTTTCTTT.

CDR3 sequence (DNA): TGTGCCATCAGTGTGACAAACAATGAGCAGTTCTTC. Translated: CAISVTNNEQFF. The chain links TRBV10-3 to TRBJ2-1; no clear D gene. This CDR3 region has 12 residues. V lost 4 bases, J lost 5 bases, and 6 bases lay in between. The germline CDR1 and CDR2 sequences are ENHRY and SYGVKD.

This rearrangement joins TRBV4-3 to TRBJ1-1, with D maybe TRBD1 (6 bases). The V and J ends lost 1 base and 5 bases respectively, with 14 bases between them. Germline V CDR1 and CDR2: LGHNA, YSLEER. The CDR3 contains 15 residues. CDR3 region: CASSQGGGAWTEAFF. For the CDR3, the DNA is TGCGCCAGCAGCCAAGGAGGGGGGGCATGGACTGAAGCTTTCTTT.

The chain carries TRBV9 and TRBJ2-3; a weak D match, TRBD2 (7 bases). The V and J ends lost 3 bases and 3 bases respectively, with 14 bases between them. This CDR3 spans 15 amino acids. Germline CDR1 SGDLS, CDR2 YYNGEE. The CDR3 is CASSERGGRTDTQYF. In DNA, the CDR3 is TGTGCCAGCAGCGAAAGGGGGGGGCGAACAGATACGCAGTATTTT.

The gene calls are TRBV6-1 and TRBJ2-2, with D perhaps TRBD1 (6 bases). Per the germline V gene, CDR1 is MNHNS and CDR2 is SASEGT. V lost 6 bases and J lost 0, with 11 bases in between. The CDR3 consists of 15 residues. CDR3 sequence reads: CASSAGTTNTGELFF. The CDR3 nucleotides read TGTGCCAGCAGCGCCGGGACAACGAACACCGGGGAGCTGTTTTTT.

This chain connects TRBV9 to TRBJ1-2, with 9 bases that match TRBD1. Germline assignment: CDR1 SGDLS and CDR2 YYNGEE. V shed 0 bases, J shed 3 bases, and the junction held 9 bases outside the gene matches. This CDR3 comprises 17 residues. DNA for the CDR3: TGTGCCAGCAGCGTAGGTCCCTCGGGACAGGGCGACTATGGCTACACCTTC. Translated, it gives CASSVGPSGQGDYGYTF.

This rearrangement joins TRBV18 to TRBJ2-3, with 16 bases identical to TRBD2. The V segment lost 0 bases and the J segment 4 bases; nucleotides outside the gene matches: 4. There are 18 residues in the CDR3. Looked up from germline, CDR1 is KGHSH and CDR2 is LQKENI. The CDR3 DNA reads as TGTGCCAGCTCACCACCGGTGGGACTAGCGGGGGGGCCAGATACGCAGTATTTT. Translated: CASSPPVGLAGGPDTQYF.

This chain connects TRBV6-5 to TRBJ2-7; TRBD2 matches 10 bases. Germline assignment: CDR1 MNHEY and CDR2 SVGAGI. CDR3 length equals 16 residues. Unmatched junction bases numbered 10, after V lost 4 bases and J lost 4 bases. CDR3 protein: CASSLGSGRANYEQYF. DNA of the CDR3: TGTGCCAGCAGTTTGGGAAGCGGGAGGGCCAATTACGAGCAGTACTTC.

The table lists this clone with a few counts. This chain links TRBV5-1 with TRBJ2-3, with no clear D. The germline gives CDR1 SGHRS, CDR2 YFSETQ. Trimming stripped 4 bases from V and 4 bases from J, with 13 bases between. This CDR3 has 14 residues. The CDR3 here is CASSPYLGADTQYF. The CDR3 DNA is TGCGCCAGCAGCCCTTACCTCGGAGCAGATACGCAGTATTTT.

The rearrangement uses TRBV6-1 and TRBJ2-5; maybe TRBD2 (6 bases). The CDR3 totals 15 residues. V lost 5 bases and J lost 3, with 16 bases in between. CDR1 is MNHNS and CDR2 is SASEGT in the germline V gene. As DNA, the CDR3 is TGTGCCAGCAGTCGATCCGGGACTCAAGAAGAGACCCAGTACTTC. Protein product: CASSRSGTQEETQYF.

The V and J genes are TRBV7-3 and TRBJ2-6; D call uncertain. Trimming left V 2 bases short and J 0 bases short, with 8 bases between. CDR1 is SGHTA and CDR2 is FQGTGA in the germline V gene. This CDR3 contains 16 residues. CDR3: CASSLQASSGANVLTF. The CDR3 coding sequence is TGTGCCAGCAGCTTACAGGCCAGCTCTGGGGCCAACGTCCTGACTTTC.

This chain links TRBV6-1 with TRBJ2-2; TRBD1 is a possible D gene (5 bases). CDR3 size: 13 residues. V was cut by 8 bases and J by 2 bases, with 9 bases left in between. Germline CDR1 and CDR2: MNHNS and SASEGT. The CDR3 protein is CASWGGNTGELFF. CDR3 DNA sequence: TGTGCCAGCTGGGGCGGAAACACCGGGGAGCTGTTTTTT.

The rearrangement joins TRBV9 to TRBJ2-7; the match to TRBD2 covers 10 bases. V shed 2 bases and J 2 bases; nucleotides not matched to a gene: 4. The CDR3 is 15 amino acids. CDR1 SGDLS and CDR2 YYNGEE come from the germline V gene. In nucleotides, the CDR3 is TGTGCCAGCAGCGTGGAAAGCGGGAGGGCCTACGAGCAGTACTTC. Protein: CASSVESGRAYEQYF.

The chain uses TRBV7-3 and TRBJ1-1; a possible D gene is TRBD1 (5 bases). Per the germline V gene, CDR1 is SGHTA and CDR2 is FQGTGA. The CDR3 spans 12 residues. The germline V and J ends were trimmed by 5 bases and 10 bases, with 14 bases remaining between them. CDR3 loop: CASSPGTGGAFF. In DNA form, the CDR3 reads TGTGCCAGCAGCCCGGGCACGGGGGGAGCTTTCTTT.

The CDR3 is CASSPGDSGRWYEQYF. The CDR3 region has the DNA TGTGCCAGCAGCCCAGGAGATAGCGGGAGATGGTACGAGCAGTACTTC. The rearrangement joins TRBV7-6 to TRBJ2-7; TRBD2 matches at 9 bases. V lost 5 bases to trimming and J lost 4 bases; unmatched junction nucleotides: 12. The CDR3 is 16 amino acids. The germline gives CDR1 SGHVS, CDR2 FNYEAQ.

V is TRBV4-3 and J is TRBJ2-5, with D possibly being TRBD1 (5 bases). The ends were cut back, 0 bases at V and 5 bases at J, with 13 bases in the middle. Germline loops: CDR1 LGHNA, CDR2 YSLEER. This CDR3 spans 15 amino acids. The CDR3 region is CASSQDFHRSETQYF. CDR3 sequence (DNA): TGCGCCAGCAGCCAAGATTTCCACAGGAGTGAGACCCAGTACTTC.

Here the CDR3 reads CASSLGGVKAYEQYF. In DNA form, the CDR3 reads TGTGCCAGCAGCTTAGGGGGGGTAAAGGCCTACGAGCAGTACTTC. The V call is TRBV7-9, the J call TRBJ2-7; tentatively, D is TRBD2 (6 bases). Germline values: CDR1 SEHNR, CDR2 FQNEAQ (reference sequence). The V gene lost 1 base and the J gene lost 2 bases, with 12 bases spanning the gap. The CDR3 has 15 residues. Using reference TRBV7-9 and TRBJ2-7 for the parts outside the CDR3, the full variable domain is DTGVSQNPRHKITKRGQNVTFRCDPISEHNRLYWYRQTLGQGPEFLTYFQNEAQLEKSRLLSDRFSAERPKGSFSTLEIQRTEQGDSAMYLCASSLGGVKAYEQYFGPGTRLTVT.

V gene TRBV7-2 combines with J gene TRBJ1-5; no clear D gene. Between the trimmed V and J ends, which lost 5 bases and 0 bases, there was a span of 14 bases. The CDR3 runs to 16 residues. CDR1 SGHTA and CDR2 FQGNSA come from the germline V gene. The CDR3 DNA sequence: TGTGCCAGCAGCCCAAGGCGGGGTAGTAGCAATCAGCCCCAGCATTTT. Translating it yields CASSPRRGSSNQPQHF.

The rearrangement links TRBV28 to TRBJ1-2, with D possibly being TRBD1 (6 bases). V lost 5 bases and J 4 bases, leaving 14 bases between the germline ends. Per germline, CDR1 MDHEN and CDR2 SYDVKM. The CDR3 is 14 amino acids. CDR3 in amino acids: CASSRGTSFYGYTF. Here the CDR3 DNA reads TGTGCCAGCAGTAGAGGGACAAGTTTCTATGGCTACACCTTC.

V is TRBV11-2 and J is TRBJ2-5; D may be TRBD2 (5 bases). The germline V gene has CDR1 SGHAT and CDR2 FQNNGV. The CDR3 covers 14 residues. V lost 1 base, J lost 1 base, and 7 bases lay in between. CDR3 DNA sequence: TGTGCCAGCAGCTTAGTTGGACTCCAAGAGACCCAGTACTTC. Translated, it gives CASSLVGLQETQYF.

The chain links TRBV28 to TRBJ2-5; TRBD2 matches at 13 bases. V dropped 5 bases and J dropped 2; count of bases not matched to a gene: 8. The CDR3 runs 17 residues. The germline V gene has CDR1 MDHEN and CDR2 SYDVKM. DNA of the CDR3: TGTGCCAGCAGTCCCCCGGGACTAGCGGGAATACAAGAGACCCAGTACTTC. It codes for CASSPPGLAGIQETQYF.